One and the same sample provided the 24 T cell receptor beta chains below, sequenced in a study of T cells in Graves' hyperthyroidism and ophthalmopathy. Template material for amplifying TCR beta CDR3 regions consisted of RNA transcripts. Researchers ran a first-round RT-PCR on the TCR CDR3 using the HTBI primer set. Each CDR3 protein gets one entry after TCRdb re-called the multiplex PCR reads with MiXCR. The sample records about 96,000 distinct CDR3 sequences, around 50% being singletons. The material sequenced was blood. All receptors derive from a woman aged 40 to 50 with Graves' hyperthyroidism.

A remark on this clonotype: A read error is possible here, since a much larger clone lies one base away. The rearrangement joins TRBV20-1 to TRBJ2-3, with unresolved D. This CDR3 has 15 residues. The V end was cut by 0 bases, the J end by 5 bases, with 15 bases between. Germline loops: CDR1 DFQATT, CDR2 SNEGSKA (reference sequence). The CDR3 region is CSARDLGPGIDTQYF. The CDR3 DNA follows: TGCAGTGCTAGAGATCTTGGACCAGGAATAGATACGCAGTATTTT.

Concerning this clonotype itself: Given a much more abundant clone one base away, this may be a read error. V gene TRBV7-2 combines with J gene TRBJ1-5; D is possibly TRBD1 (5 bases). Germline V gene data show CDR1 as SGHTA and CDR2 as FQGNSA. CDR3 length: 15 amino acids. CDR3 region: CASGLDGGPNQPQHF. CDR3 bases: TGTGCCAGCGGCTTAGATGGGGGACCCAATCAGCCCCAGCATTTT.

In this sample, this clonotype turned up many times. This chain uses TRBV7-9 with TRBJ2-7, with D uncertain. Trimming left V 3 bases short and J 3 bases short, with 6 bases between. CDR1 is SEHNR and CDR2 is FQNEAQ in the germline V gene (reference sequence). The CDR3 sequence is 12 residues long. CDR3 bases: TGTGCCAGCAGCTTGCTAATCTACGAGCAGTACTTC. This gives the protein CASSLLIYEQYF.

Notes on this clonotype: Because it lacks the conserved phenylalanine or tryptophan at the end, this CDR3 is likely a read error. The limits of the CDR3 on the DNA are not certain, so only TCRdb's listed CDR3 is given. This chain uses TRBV20-1 with TRBJ2-7; the D call of TRBD1 is as the table states it, not checked on the DNA. Counting both end residues, the CDR3 totals 14 amino acids. Germline CDR1 reads DFQATT; CDR2 reads SNEGSKA (reference sequence). CDR3 region: CSALARTGVYEQCL.

V and J are TRBV29-1 and TRBJ1-2; 9 nucleotides align to TRBD1. The CDR3 totals 13 residues. Trimming took 4 bases from V and 8 from J; bases not matched to a gene: 8. Germline-derived CDR1 and CDR2 are SQVTM and ANQGSEA. The CDR3, as DNA: TGCAGCGTTGCGACCGGGACAGGGAACGGCTACACCTTC. This encodes CSVATGTGNGYTF.

On this clonotype: A junction end diverges from the germline sequence, so it may reflect a read error. This chain uses TRBV7-6 with TRBJ2-5; 11 nucleotides align to TRBD2. The CDR3 runs to 13 residues. CDR1 SGHVS and CDR2 FNYEAQ come from the germline V gene. Here the CDR3 reads CASSGRALQTQCF. As DNA, the CDR3 is TGTGCCAGTAGCGGGAGGGCCTTGCAGACCCAGTGCTTC.

This chain joins TRBV7-2 and TRBJ2-3, with 15 bases matching TRBD2. CDR1 SGHTA and CDR2 FQGNSA come from the germline V gene. The trim removed 4 bases at V and 0 bases at J, leaving 8 bases unmatched. This CDR3 comprises 19 residues. The CDR3 bases are TGTGCCAGCAGCTCGAGAGGGACTAGCGGGAGGCCTAGCACAGATACGCAGTATTTT. Translation gives CASSSRGTSGRPSTDTQYF.

This clonotype was recorded many times. The V and J genes are TRBV30 and TRBJ1-2, with no clear D. The germline V and J ends were trimmed by 0 bases and 7 bases, with 9 bases remaining between them. From germline, CDR1 is GTSNPN and CDR2 SVGIG (reference sequence). This CDR3 region has 12 residues. The DNA of the CDR3 is TGTGCCTGGAGTGTGATAGGGCCTGGCTACACCTTC. It yields the protein CAWSVIGPGYTF.

This clonotype was counted many times. The chain is built from TRBV6-6 and TRBJ1-1; D is undetermined. Germline V gene lookup returns CDR1 MNHNY and CDR2 SVGAGI (reference sequence). The V gene lost 0 bases and the J gene lost 1 base, with 9 bases spanning the gap. The CDR3 covers 15 residues. CDR3 coding DNA: TGTGCCAGCAGTTACTCGTGGGTTTGGAACACTGAAGCTTTCTTT. Protein: CASSYSWVWNTEAFF.

This clonotype occurred many times. The rearrangement joins TRBV20-1 to TRBJ2-6; D is unclear. The CDR3 spans 14 residues. The germline CDR1 and CDR2 sequences are DFQATT and SNEGSKA (reference sequence). V lost 2 bases, J lost 0 bases, and 5 bases lay in between. The CDR3 reads CSARRASGANVLTF. The CDR3 DNA follows: TGCAGTGCTAGACGGGCCTCTGGGGCCAACGTCCTGACTTTC.

This rearrangement joins TRBV7-2 to TRBJ2-7, with TRBD2 identical over 12 bases. Germline CDR1 SGHTA, CDR2 FQGNSA. The V segment lost 1 base and the J segment 7 bases; nucleotides outside the gene matches: 8. The CDR3 covers 16 residues. CDR3 nucleotides: TGTGCCAGCAGCTTAGGATCTAGCGGGAGGGCCAGAGAGCAGTACTTC. Translating it yields CASSLGSSGRAREQYF.

The chain uses TRBV30 and TRBJ1-3; no firm D call. Germline V gene lookup returns CDR1 GTSNPN and CDR2 SVGIG (reference sequence). This CDR3 spans 13 amino acids. V was clipped by 3 bases and J by 0 bases, with 6 bases between them. Here the CDR3 reads CAWRLSSGNTIYF. The DNA for the CDR3 is TGTGCCTGGAGGCTCAGCTCTGGAAACACCATATATTTT.

The chain joins TRBV7-3 to TRBJ1-2; D remains ambiguous. Germline CDR1 and CDR2: SGHTA and FQGTGA. Trimming left V 4 bases short and J 2 bases short, with 11 bases between. The CDR3 runs to 14 residues. The CDR3 DNA reads TGTGCCAGCAGCTCCGGGAGCCCAAACTATGGCTACACCTTC. Protein: CASSSGSPNYGYTF.

This clonotype was seen only a few times. J is TRBJ2-7 and V is TRBV7-9; TRBD1 aligns across 10 bases. Trimming took 6 bases from V and 4 from J; bases not matched to a gene: 6. The length of the CDR3 is 14 residues. The germline CDR1 and CDR2 sequences are SEHNR and FQNEAQ (reference sequence). The DNA of the CDR3 is TGTGCCAGCAGTAACGGACAGGGGGGGTACGAGCAGTACTTC. This codes for CASSNGQGGYEQYF. The whole variable domain, remainder taken from reference TRBV7-9 and TRBJ2-7, is DTGVSQNPRHKITKRGQNVTFRCDPISEHNRLYWYRQTLGQGPEFLTYFQNEAQLEKSRLLSDRFSAERPKGSFSTLEIQRTEQGDSAMYLCASSNGQGGYEQYFGPGTRLTVT.

This clonotype showed up many times. The chain combines TRBV5-1 with TRBJ1-5, with a weak D call TRBD1 (5 bases). The CDR3 consists of 11 residues. From germline, CDR1 is SGHRS and CDR2 YFSETQ. V was pared by 6 bases and J by 7 bases, with 8 bases between. Here the CDR3 reads CASIRGQPQHF. Written as DNA, the CDR3 is TGCGCCAGCATCCGGGGGCAGCCCCAGCATTTT.

This clonotype showed up just a few times. This rearrangement joins TRBV4-2 to TRBJ2-5, with 8 positions matching TRBD1. The germline V gene has CDR1 LGHNA and CDR2 YNFKEQ. Trimming cost V 4 bases and J 5 bases; bases outside gene matches: 9. CDR3 length: 15 residues. The CDR3 region has the DNA TGTGCCAGCAGCCGATCCAGACAGGGGAGTGAGACCCAGTACTTC. Translated: CASSRSRQGSETQYF.

V is TRBV5-4 and J is TRBJ2-5, with a tentative D call TRBD2 (5 bases). With 3 bases removed from V and 5 bases from J, the gap between germline ends came to 17 bases. This CDR3 region has 15 residues. Looked up from germline, CDR1 is SGHNT and CDR2 is YYREEE (reference sequence). The CDR3 bases are TGTGCCAGCAGCTCCGACCCCTCGGGGTGGGAGACCCAGTACTTC. As protein: CASSSDPSGWETQYF.

This clonotype was observed many times. The chain has TRBV14 and TRBJ2-7; the match to TRBD2 covers 11 bases. The CDR3 runs to 16 residues. The V and J ends lost 5 bases and 4 bases, in that order; junction bases with no gene match: 10. In germline, CDR1 is SGHDN, CDR2 FVKESK. The CDR3 region is CASSYYRTSGLYEQYF. As DNA, the CDR3 is TGTGCCAGCAGCTATTACCGGACTAGCGGGCTTTACGAGCAGTACTTC.

The chain is built from TRBV13 and TRBJ1-1; 11 bases line up with TRBD1. V shed 5 bases and J 4 bases; nucleotides not matched to a gene: 9. Per germline, CDR1 PRHDT and CDR2 FYEKMQ (reference sequence). The CDR3 consists of 16 residues. The CDR3 DNA follows: TGTGCCAGCAGCGCCTTCGGGGGGACAGGGGGCACTGAAGCTTTCTTT. This encodes CASSAFGGTGGTEAFF.

Only a few counts were recorded for this clonotype. The gene calls are TRBV7-2 and TRBJ2-3; D gene unclear. The CDR3 spans 12 residues. V shed 5 bases and J shed 7 bases, with 10 bases lying between them. The germline gives CDR1 SGHTA, CDR2 FQGNSA. CDR3: CASSPYQHTQYF. Here the CDR3 DNA reads TGTGCCAGCAGCCCCTACCAACATACGCAGTATTTT.

The chain recombines TRBV7-9 with TRBJ1-5, with D unresolved. CDR3 length: 13 residues. The germline CDR1 and CDR2 sequences are SEHNR and FQNEAQ (reference sequence). V dropped 5 bases and J dropped 9 bases, with 14 bases sitting between them. The CDR3 sequence: CASSQDPSGPQHF. The CDR3 bases are TGTGCCAGCAGCCAAGACCCGTCGGGGCCCCAGCATTTT.

The chain employs TRBV29-1 and TRBJ1-2; D gene ambiguous. The CDR3 has 11 amino acids. V lost 7 bases and J lost 5, with 11 bases in between. CDR1 and CDR2 (germline): SQVTM, ANQGSEA. CDR3 DNA sequence: TGCAGCGGACAAGATCCTTATGGCTACACCTTC. As protein: CSGQDPYGYTF.

The CDR3 loop reads CDRAGRERVDGYTF. The CDR3 DNA follows: TGTGATCGCGCCGGAAGGGAACGCGTAGATGGCTACACCTTC. The chain couples TRBV11-2 to TRBJ1-2; D not certain. CDR3 length: 14 residues. CDR1 and CDR2 from the germline V gene are SGHAT and FQNNGV.

V gene TRBV10-3 combines with J gene TRBJ2-5; TRBD2 matches 8 bases. CDR3 length equals 12 residues. Germline V lookup: CDR1 ENHRY, CDR2 SYGVKD. V trimming: 5 bases; J trimming: 6 bases; junction bases outside the gene matches: 2. Here the CDR3 DNA reads TGTGCCATCAGTACGGGAGGGAAGACCCAGTACTTC. Its translation is CAISTGGKTQYF.